The T cell receptor (beta chain) described here comes from a study of CD8 T cells in ankylosing spondylitis. CDR1 SQVTM and CDR2 ANQGSEA come from the germline V gene. There are 10 residues in the CDR3. Trimming stripped 7 bases from V and 14 bases from J, with 15 bases between. This clonotype turned up a few times. Its antigen is not identified. Findings and limits, study-wide: According to the report, clones linked to the disease were significantly enriched in matched synovial fluid samples taken from ankylosing spondylitis patients.

The TCR beta libraries were generated through quantitative 5'-RACE incorporating molecular barcodes. TCRdb re-analysed the 5' RACE reads in MiXCR, keeping a single row per CDR3 protein. The data show 300,000 to 350,000 distinct CDR3 sequences, with around 15% seen just once and around 1% held by the top ten. The chain has TRBV29-1 and TRBJ2-1, with D possibly TRBD1 on 8 matching bases. The sequencing sample was made of blood, either unsorted or a sorted T cell fraction (not recorded which). The sequence was collected from a male donor with ankylosing spondylitis or in good health (not recorded which). CDR3: CSGSGTGEFF. The CDR3 coding sequence is TGCAGCGGGAGCGGGACAGGAGAGTTCTTC.